The 18 T cell receptor beta chains in this list originate from one sample, sequenced in a study of PD-L1 blockade in urothelial cancer. Time point described: peripheral blood 6 weeks after treatment start. Clones were sequenced by immunoSEQ multiplex PCR, and TCRdb holds only the in-frame ones, with some missing. Of approximately 91,000 clones in the sample, 70% to 90% were seen once. This specimen consisted of PBMCs, obtained around atezolizumab (anti-PD-L1) treatment. The receptors were gathered from a man aged 70-80 years with urothelial cancer.

CDR3 DNA: TGTGCCACCACAGGGGGTACGGATTCACCCCTCCACTTT. Amino acids: CATTGGTDSPLHF. This rearrangement joins TRBV6-1 to TRBJ1-6; 8 bases are a match to TRBD1. The CDR3 loop spans 13 amino acids. Germline V gene data show CDR1 as MNHNS and CDR2 as SASEGT. Germline trimming cut 10 bases from V and 8 bases from J; bases unmatched to any gene: 7.

The rearrangement uses TRBV19 and TRBJ2-1, with 8 positions matching TRBD1. CDR3 size: 16 residues. Per germline, CDR1 LNHDA and CDR2 SQIVND (reference sequence). V shed 3 bases, J shed 5 bases, and the junction held 9 bases outside the gene matches. CDR3 in DNA: TGTGCCAGTAGTATGGCCCTCGGGACAGGACACAATGAGCAGTTCTTC. It yields the protein CASSMALGTGHNEQFF.

The chain is built from TRBV9 and TRBJ2-2; 10 nucleotides agree with TRBD2. This CDR3 is built from 16 residues. CDR1 SGDLS and CDR2 YYNGEE come from the germline V gene. V shed 3 bases and J 5 bases; nucleotides not matched to a gene: 7. The CDR3 here is CASSATGTSVTGELFF. DNA of the CDR3: TGTGCCAGCAGCGCGACCGGGACTAGCGTAACCGGGGAGCTGTTTTTT.

The chain combines TRBV2 with TRBJ1-2, with D unclear. There are 12 residues in the CDR3. Germline V gene data show CDR1 as SNHLY and CDR2 as FYNNEI. V was shortened by 2 bases and J by 8 bases, with 9 bases between the two germline ends. Here the CDR3 DNA reads TGTGCCAGCAGTGAATTAGCGGTAGGCTACACCTTC. Its translation: CASSELAVGYTF.

In regard to this clone: This sample also contains other DNA sequences that code for the same CDR3. The chain joins TRBV9 to TRBJ2-6, with D perhaps matching TRBD2 (6 bases). V was shortened by 2 bases and J by 0 bases, with 6 bases between the two germline ends. This CDR3 has 15 amino acids. CDR1 and CDR2 from the germline V gene are SGDLS and YYNGEE. CDR3 nucleotide sequence: TGTGCCAGCAGCGTGGGGGGCTCTGGGGCCAACGTCCTGACTTTC. Translating gives CASSVGGSGANVLTF.

This rearrangement joins TRBV11-3 to TRBJ1-5; D remains unclear. This CDR3 is built from 16 residues. The V end was cut by 4 bases, the J end by 3 bases, with 16 bases between. Germline V gene lookup returns CDR1 SGHNT and CDR2 YENEEA. In DNA form, the CDR3 reads TGTGCCAGCAGCTCTCCTAGCGGGCGGGCCAATCAGCCCCAGCATTTT. It specifies CASSSPSGRANQPQHF. Together with reference TRBV11-3 and TRBJ1-5, the CDR3 gives the full variable domain: EAGVVQSPRYKIIEKKQPVAFWCNPISGHNTLYWYLQNLGQGPELLIRYENEEAVDDSQLPKDRFSAERLKGVDSTLKIQPAELGDSAVYLCASSSPSGRANQPQHFGDGTRLSIL.

The chain has TRBV6-5 and TRBJ2-5; 12 nucleotides match TRBD1. V dropped 8 bases and J dropped 4; count of bases not matched to a gene: 8. Germline loops: CDR1 MNHEY, CDR2 SVGAGI. The CDR3 is 15 residues long. This CDR3 reads CASGTGTGGGETQYF. CDR3 coding DNA: TGTGCCAGCGGAACCGGGACAGGGGGCGGAGAGACCCAGTACTTC.

V and J are TRBV10-1 and TRBJ1-6; 8 bases map to TRBD1. There are 14 residues in the CDR3. V trimming: 3 bases; J trimming: 17 bases; junction bases outside the gene matches: 12. Germline values: CDR1 WNHNN, CDR2 SYGVQD (reference sequence). The CDR3 DNA reads TGCGCCAGCAGTGAAGGACAGGGATCAGCTATTATCCACTTT. It yields the protein CASSEGQGSAIIHF.

The V call is TRBV11-2, the J call TRBJ2-3, with TRBD2 matching 7 bases. CDR3 length: 14 residues. CDR1 and CDR2 from the germline V gene are SGHAT and FQNNGV. V shed 6 bases, J shed 5 bases, and the junction held 8 bases outside the gene matches. DNA for the CDR3: TGTGCCAGCAGAGGGCTAGCGGAAGGAGATACGCAGTATTTT. Amino acid sequence: CASRGLAEGDTQYF.

This clone showed up just once. The CDR3 DNA is TGTGCCATCAGCCCGGGGTTCCGCACAGATACGCAGTATTTT. Its protein is CAISPGFRTDTQYF. The rearrangement uses TRBV10-3 and TRBJ2-3; a weak D match, TRBD2 (5 bases). The length of the CDR3 is 14 residues. Trimming pared 6 bases from V and 1 base from J, leaving 11 bases between. Germline values: CDR1 ENHRY, CDR2 SYGVKD.

The chain uses TRBV5-1 and TRBJ2-2; D is unresolved. CDR1 SGHRS and CDR2 YFSETQ come from the germline V gene. The CDR3 extends over 14 amino acids. V gave up 3 bases and J gave up 1 base, with 7 bases separating them. The CDR3, as DNA: TGCGCCAGCAGCTCAACAGTGAACACCGGGGAGCTGTTTTTT. Encoded protein: CASSSTVNTGELFF. The full variable domain, its missing parts supplied by reference TRBV5-1 and TRBJ2-2, is KAGVTQTPRYLIKTRGQQVTLSCSPISGHRSVSWYQQTPGQGLQFLFEYFSETQRNKGNFPGRFSGRQFSNSRSEMNVSTLELGDSALYLCASSSTVNTGELFFGEGSRLTVL.

This clone was picked up a small number of times. Compared with germline, one end of the junction differs, possibly owing to a read error. The chain is built from TRBV7-7 and TRBJ2-1; TRBD1 is a possible D gene (5 bases). Germline V CDR1 and CDR2: SSHAT, FNYEAQ (reference sequence). This CDR3 contains 12 residues. CDR3 region: CASSLGRGEQFF. Written as DNA, the CDR3 is TGTGCTAGCAGCTTAGGTAGGGGCGAGCAGTTCTTC. Looking up the rest from reference TRBV7-7 and TRBJ2-1 gives the full variable domain: GAGVSQSPRYKVTKRGQDVTLRCDPISSHATLYWYQQALGQGPEFLTYFNYEAQPDKSGLPSDRFSAERPEGSISTLTIQRTEQRDSAMYRCASSLGRGEQFFGPGTRLTVL.

The chain uses TRBV19 and TRBJ1-1, with D tentatively TRBD1 (6 bases). The V end lost 1 base, the J end lost 10 bases, and 13 bases lay between the germline ends. The CDR3 extends over 13 amino acids. The V gene's germline CDR1 is LNHDA and CDR2 SQIVND (reference sequence). The chain's CDR3 is CASSIADGQRAFF. The CDR3 nucleotides are TGTGCCAGTAGTATAGCTGACGGACAGAGAGCTTTCTTT.

V is TRBV18 and J is TRBJ2-3; TRBD1 matches at 7 bases. The CDR3 sequence is 15 residues long. CDR1 KGHSH and CDR2 LQKENI come from the germline V gene. With 1 base clipped from V and 2 bases from J, the junction kept 3 bases outside the gene matches. CDR3 loop: CASSPLTGDTDTQYF. DNA for the CDR3: TGTGCCAGCTCACCACTTACAGGGGACACAGATACGCAGTATTTT.

The V and J genes are TRBV6-5 and TRBJ1-1; D gene uncertain. The germline gives CDR1 MNHEY, CDR2 SVGAGI. Trimming stripped 6 bases from V and 1 base from J, with 15 bases between. The CDR3 covers 15 residues. Here the CDR3 DNA reads TGTGCCAGCAGCCCCGGGCAGGCGGGGAACACTGAAGCTTTCTTT. As protein: CASSPGQAGNTEAFF.

Notes on this clone: A read error may account for a junction end that differs from germline. The chain uses TRBV11-3 and TRBJ1-4; D ambiguous. Germline V lookup: CDR1 SGHNT, CDR2 YENEEA. The length of the CDR3 is 13 residues. The CDR3 sequence: CASSLDSHEKLFF. Written as DNA, the CDR3 is TGTGCCAGCAGCCTAGACTCACACGAAAAACTGTTTTTT.

The V and J genes are TRBV7-2 and TRBJ2-1; 11 bases are shared with TRBD2. The trim removed 2 bases at V and 6 bases at J, leaving 3 bases unmatched. The CDR3 has 15 amino acids. The germline V gene has CDR1 SGHTA and CDR2 FQGNSA. CDR3 DNA sequence: TGTGCCAGCAGCTTATCCCTAGCGGGAGGCAATGAGCAGTTCTTC. This codes for CASSLSLAGGNEQFF.

DNA of the CDR3: TGCAGCGCGACAGGGACCAGCTACGAGCAGTACTTC. Translating gives CSATGTSYEQYF. V and J are TRBV29-1 and TRBJ2-7; 7 bases are a match to TRBD1. Looked up from germline, CDR1 is SQVTM and CDR2 is ANQGSEA. V shed 7 bases, J shed 3 bases, and the junction held 6 bases outside the gene matches. This CDR3 has 12 residues.